This is a list of T cell receptor beta chains from one sample in a study of T-cell memory formation after mild COVID-19. TCRdb fed the 5' RACE reads into MiXCR, producing one record per CDR3 protein. The sample records 300,000 to 400,000 distinct CDR3 sequences, approximately 15% being singletons. Sequencing was done on a sample of PBMCs or a T cell subset sorted from them (not recorded which). These TCRs come from a man between 18 and 29 years old who had mild COVID-19 (a few samples of this study predate the infection). Cell type and time point are not known. The CDR3 runs from the conserved cysteine through the conserved F or W. Each record gives: D gene, V gene, J gene, clone size, CDR3 DNA, CDR3 protein. A D gene is named only where the DNA matches it firmly. Where a row states a size, it is once, few, many or the class of an expanded clone; other rows omit it.

D gene: -; V gene: TRBV5-4; J gene: TRBJ2-2; clone size: few; CDR3 DNA: TGTGCCAGCAGCTTGGAGGTACAGGGTGACGGGGAGCTGTTTTTT; CDR3 protein: CASSLEVQGDGELFF
D gene: TRBD1; V gene: TRBV3-1; J gene: TRBJ1-2; clone size: -; CDR3 DNA: TGTGCCAGCAGCCGGACAGGCTATGGCTACACCTTC; CDR3 protein: CASSRTGYGYTF
D gene: TRBD1; V gene: TRBV5-5; J gene: TRBJ2-1; clone size: many; CDR3 DNA: TGTGCCAGCAGCCCGCCCCACGGACAGGAGGAGCAGTTCTTC; CDR3 protein: CASSPPHGQEEQFF
D gene: -; V gene: TRBV7-2; J gene: TRBJ2-2; clone size: -; CDR3 DNA: TGTGCCAGCAGCTTATCTGTTGGGGCAACCGCACAGGCCACCGGGGAGCTGTTTTTT; CDR3 protein: CASSLSVGATAQATGELFF
D gene: TRBD2; V gene: TRBV25-1; J gene: TRBJ2-3; clone size: -; CDR3 DNA: TGTGCCAGCACCTCAGCTGAGACTAGCGTGTTCGCAGATACGCAGTATTTT; CDR3 protein: CASTSAETSVFADTQYF
D gene: TRBD2; V gene: TRBV3-1; J gene: TRBJ2-4; clone size: -; CDR3 DNA: TGTGCCAGCAGCCAGGGCCTAGCGGGAAACATTCAGTACTTC; CDR3 protein: CASSQGLAGNIQYF
D gene: -; V gene: TRBV20-1; J gene: TRBJ2-5; clone size: few; CDR3 DNA: TGCAGTGCCCCCTCCGGGCTGAAGACCCAGTACTTC; CDR3 protein: CSAPSGLKTQYF
D gene: TRBD1; V gene: TRBV5-1; J gene: TRBJ1-2; clone size: -; CDR3 DNA: TGCGCCAGCAGCTTGCCGACAGGGCCGGGGTATGGCTACACCTTC; CDR3 protein: CASSLPTGPGYGYTF
D gene: -; V gene: TRBV11-2; J gene: TRBJ2-7; clone size: -; CDR3 DNA: TGTGCCAGCAGCCTAGCGGGTAAGACAGGGAAGAGGGAGCAGTACTTC; CDR3 protein: CASSLAGKTGKREQYF
D gene: TRBD2; V gene: TRBV12-3/TRBV12-4; J gene: TRBJ2-1; clone size: -; CDR3 DNA: TGTGCCAGCAGTTTGGGGACTTCGGCTAGCGGGTACAATGAGCAGTTCTTC; CDR3 protein: CASSLGTSASGYNEQFF
D gene: TRBD1; V gene: TRBV7-2; J gene: TRBJ2-1; clone size: -; CDR3 DNA: TGTGCCAGCAAGACCGGGACAGAATTCGGTGAGCAGTTCTTC; CDR3 protein: CASKTGTEFGEQFF
D gene: -; V gene: TRBV7-9; J gene: TRBJ2-3; clone size: -; CDR3 DNA: TGTGCCAGCAGCTTAGACAGCCAGGGCACAGATACGCAGTATTTT; CDR3 protein: CASSLDSQGTDTQYF
D gene: TRBD1; V gene: TRBV6-1; J gene: TRBJ1-1; clone size: many; CDR3 DNA: TGTGCCAGCAGTGAAGGACAGGGGCCGGGTCAGACTGAAGCTTTCTTT; CDR3 protein: CASSEGQGPGQTEAFF